The next 14 T cell receptor beta chains were all read from a single sample in a study of CD8 T cells in Susac syndrome. Random hexamers served to reverse transcribe roughly 0.45 to 1 ug RNA. One entry per CDR3 protein, called by TCRdb with MiXCR from the immunoSEQ multiplex PCR reads. The sample consists of roughly 200,000 distinct CDR3 sequences, 85% to 95% of them appearing once. The sequenced material came from CD4+ T cells from PBMCs. These receptors all stem from a human donor in good health.

This clonotype was picked up one time. The gene calls are TRBV20-1 and TRBJ1-3; no clear D. With 6 bases removed from V and 0 bases from J, the gap between germline ends came to 3 bases. CDR3 size: 11 residues. Germline-derived CDR1 and CDR2 are DFQATT and SNEGSKA (reference sequence). The CDR3 DNA reads TGCAGTGCCATCTCTGGAAACACCATATATTTT. Translated: CSAISGNTIYF.

This rearrangement joins TRBV5-1 to TRBJ2-1; TRBD2 aligns across 11 bases. The CDR3 contains 15 residues. After removal of 4 bases from V and 12 bases from J, the junction contained 12 bases not matched to a gene. Germline-derived CDR1 and CDR2 are SGHRS and YFSETQ. This CDR3 is CASSVSGIAGGPQFF. The CDR3, as DNA: TGCGCCAGCAGCGTCTCGGGGATAGCGGGAGGGCCGCAGTTCTTC.

The genes are TRBV24-1 and TRBJ1-2, with unresolved D. V lost 9 bases and J 6 bases, leaving 16 bases between the germline ends. Per the germline V gene, CDR1 is KGHDR and CDR2 is SFDVKD. The CDR3 contains 13 residues. In DNA, the CDR3 is TGTGCCACCGCTTCCGGAAACGGCGATGGCTACACCTTC. Amino acids: CATASGNGDGYTF.

This clonotype was observed a single time. This rearrangement joins TRBV20-1 to TRBJ2-3; possible D gene TRBD2, 5 bases. CDR1 and CDR2 (germline): DFQATT, SNEGSKA (reference sequence). The CDR3 totals 13 residues. V shed 3 bases and J shed 6 bases, with 13 bases lying between them. The CDR3 DNA reads TGCAGTGCTAGTGTCGGGATTAAGGATACGCAGTATTTT. This translates into CSASVGIKDTQYF.

The chain is built from TRBV12-3 or TRBV12-4 and TRBJ1-4, with 10 bases fitting TRBD1. Trimming at V came to 6 bases and at J to 6 bases, leaving 7 bases not matched to a gene. The CDR3 totals 15 residues. CDR3 region: CASSPGTGADEKLFF. CDR3 bases: TGTGCCAGCAGCCCCGGGACAGGGGCCGATGAAAAACTGTTTTTT.

Concerning this clonotype: A junction boundary mismatches the germline segment, possibly from a read error. The chain employs TRBV27 and TRBJ1-5; a possible D gene is TRBD1 (5 bases). Germline V CDR1 and CDR2: MNHEY, SMNVEV (reference sequence). This CDR3 spans 11 amino acids. CDR3 sequence: CASSHVRVRDF. The CDR3 DNA is TGTGCCAGCAGTCACGTCAGGGTCCGGGATTTT.

The chain is built from TRBV29-1 and TRBJ2-3; D is possibly TRBD2 (5 bases). This CDR3 is built from 12 residues. V dropped 5 bases and J dropped 6 bases, with 12 bases sitting between them. CDR1 is SQVTM, CDR2 ANQGSEA, per germline. The chain's CDR3 is CSVLPTGDTQYF. In DNA form, the CDR3 reads TGCAGCGTTCTACCGACGGGGGATACGCAGTATTTT.

This rearrangement joins TRBV9 to TRBJ2-5; 8 nucleotides line up with TRBD2. Germline loops: CDR1 SGDLS, CDR2 YYNGEE. The CDR3 length is 16 residues. The junction had 9 bases not matched to a gene; V was cut back by 0 bases and J by 5 bases. The CDR3 spells CASSVGASGWDETQYF. In nucleotides, the CDR3 is TGTGCCAGCAGCGTAGGGGCTAGCGGGTGGGATGAGACCCAGTACTTC.

The chain is built from TRBV29-1 and TRBJ2-2; D ambiguous. Trimming left V 0 bases short and J 4 bases short, with 0 bases between. The CDR3 extends over 11 amino acids. The V gene's germline CDR1 is SQVTM and CDR2 ANQGSEA. The CDR3: CSVEDTGELFF. DNA for the CDR3: TGCAGCGTTGAAGACACCGGGGAGCTGTTTTTT.

The chain combines TRBV5-1 with TRBJ2-3; TRBD2 matches at 13 bases. The CDR3 sequence is 16 residues long. Germline V CDR1 and CDR2: SGHRS, YFSETQ. The junction had 6 bases not matched to a gene; V was cut back by 4 bases and J by 4 bases. Here the CDR3 reads CASSLWTSGRADTQYF. The CDR3 DNA is TGCGCCAGCAGCCTTTGGACTAGCGGGAGAGCAGATACGCAGTATTTT. Variable domain in full (rest from reference TRBV5-1 and TRBJ2-3): KAGVTQTPRYLIKTRGQQVTLSCSPISGHRSVSWYQQTPGQGLQFLFEYFSETQRNKGNFPGRFSGRQFSNSRSEMNVSTLELGDSALYLCASSLWTSGRADTQYFGPGTRLTVL.

This chain joins TRBV29-1 and TRBJ2-3; the match to TRBD1 covers 9 bases. The germline V gene encodes CDR1 SQVTM and CDR2 ANQGSEA. After removal of 5 bases from V and 5 bases from J, the junction contained 5 bases not matched to a gene. This CDR3 comprises 13 residues. The CDR3 nucleotides are TGCAGCGTTCCACAGGGGGCGTTAGATACGCAGTATTTT. Translating it yields CSVPQGALDTQYF.

V gene TRBV30 combines with J gene TRBJ2-5, with D perhaps assigned TRBD1 or TRBD2 (6 bases each). The ends were cut back, 8 bases at V and 5 bases at J, with 24 bases in the middle. The CDR3 has 15 residues. Germline assignment: CDR1 GTSNPN and CDR2 SVGIG (reference sequence). The chain's CDR3 is CAADQGLTRVETQYF. The CDR3 DNA reads TGTGCCGCCGATCAGGGGTTGACTAGGGTGGAGACCCAGTACTTC.

This chain links TRBV29-1 with TRBJ1-1, with D possibly TRBD1 on 6 matching bases. The V gene lost 4 bases and the J gene lost 5 bases, with 17 bases spanning the gap. This CDR3 region has 14 residues. Germline loops: CDR1 SQVTM, CDR2 ANQGSEA. In DNA, the CDR3 is TGCAGCGTTGGAGGGTCGGGGGCTAGAACTGAAGCTTTCTTT. This codes for CSVGGSGARTEAFF.

The V gene is TRBV5-1, the J gene TRBJ1-1; 8 nucleotides agree with TRBD1. CDR1 is SGHRS, CDR2 YFSETQ, per germline. The trim removed 6 bases at V and 3 bases at J, leaving 7 bases unmatched. The CDR3 runs to 14 residues. The CDR3 protein is CASKQGGADTEAFF. The CDR3 DNA reads TGCGCCAGCAAACAGGGGGGCGCGGACACTGAAGCTTTCTTT. The whole variable domain, remainder taken from reference TRBV5-1 and TRBJ1-1, is KAGVTQTPRYLIKTRGQQVTLSCSPISGHRSVSWYQQTPGQGLQFLFEYFSETQRNKGNFPGRFSGRQFSNSRSEMNVSTLELGDSALYLCASKQGGADTEAFFGQGTRLTVV.